This TCR beta chain was observed in a study of cytomegalovirus exposure and HLA in healthy donors. The V gene's germline CDR1 is SGHTA and CDR2 FQGNSA. Trimming took off 1 base at V and 1 base at J, with 8 bases between the two ends. The CDR3 contains 15 residues. With 60 Vbeta and 13 Jbeta primers, the PCR was carried out. The assay was immunoSEQ multiplex PCR, and TCRdb's table has in-frame clones only and misses some. The table records under 130,000 clones, 55% to 65% of them present only once. The sequence was obtained from a man aged 30 to 45 in good health and CMV-seropositive. Material: PBMCs. This sequence joins TRBV7-2 and TRBJ1-5; D gene uncertain. The CDR3 sequence is CASSLEPGSNQPQHF. CDR3 DNA: TGTGCCAGCAGCTTAGAGCCGGGAAGCAATCAGCCCCAGCATTTT.